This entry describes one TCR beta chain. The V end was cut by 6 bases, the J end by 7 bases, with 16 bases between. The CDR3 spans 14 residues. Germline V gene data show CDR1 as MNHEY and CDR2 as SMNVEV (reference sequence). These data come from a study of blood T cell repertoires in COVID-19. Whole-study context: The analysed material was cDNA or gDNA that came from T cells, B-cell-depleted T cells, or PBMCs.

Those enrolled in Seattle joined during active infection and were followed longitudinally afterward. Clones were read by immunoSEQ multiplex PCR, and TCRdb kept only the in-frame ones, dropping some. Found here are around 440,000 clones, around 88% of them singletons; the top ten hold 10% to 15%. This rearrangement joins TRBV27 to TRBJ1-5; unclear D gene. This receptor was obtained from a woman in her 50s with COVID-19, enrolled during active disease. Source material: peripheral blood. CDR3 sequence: CASSLAGQFQPQHF. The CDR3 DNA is TGTGCCAGCAGCCTAGCAGGCCAGTTCCAGCCCCAGCATTTT.